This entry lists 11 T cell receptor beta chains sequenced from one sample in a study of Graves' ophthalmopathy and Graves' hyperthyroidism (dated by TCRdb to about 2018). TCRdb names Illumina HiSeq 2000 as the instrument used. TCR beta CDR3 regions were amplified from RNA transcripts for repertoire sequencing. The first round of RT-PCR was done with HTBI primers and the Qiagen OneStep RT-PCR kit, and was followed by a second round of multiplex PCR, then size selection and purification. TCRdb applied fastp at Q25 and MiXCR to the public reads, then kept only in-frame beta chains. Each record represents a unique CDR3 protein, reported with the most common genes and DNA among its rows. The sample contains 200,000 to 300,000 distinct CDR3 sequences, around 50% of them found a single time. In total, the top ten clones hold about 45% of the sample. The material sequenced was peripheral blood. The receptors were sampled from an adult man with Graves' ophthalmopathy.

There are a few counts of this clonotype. The CDR3 spells CASSDDRPAIGYTF. Written as DNA, the CDR3 is TGTGCCAGCAGTGATGACAGGCCCGCCATTGGCTACACCTTC. V is TRBV2 and J is TRBJ1-2; a weak D match, TRBD1 (6 bases). Trimming stripped 3 bases from V and 7 bases from J, with 15 bases between. Per the germline V gene, CDR1 is SNHLY and CDR2 is FYNNEI. This CDR3 has 14 amino acids. The whole variable domain, remainder taken from reference TRBV2 and TRBJ1-2, is EPEVTQTPSHQVTQMGQEVILRCVPISNHLYFYWYRQILGQKVEFLVSFYNNEISEKSEIFDDQFSVERPDGSNFTLKIRSTKLEDSAMYFCASSDDRPAIGYTFGSGTRLTVV.

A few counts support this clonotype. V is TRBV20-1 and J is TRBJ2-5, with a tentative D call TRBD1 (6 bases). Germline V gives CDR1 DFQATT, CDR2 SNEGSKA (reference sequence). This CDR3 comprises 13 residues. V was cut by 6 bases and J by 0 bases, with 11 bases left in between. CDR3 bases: TGCAGTGCACAGGACAGCCACCAAGAGACCCAGTACTTC. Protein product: CSAQDSHQETQYF.

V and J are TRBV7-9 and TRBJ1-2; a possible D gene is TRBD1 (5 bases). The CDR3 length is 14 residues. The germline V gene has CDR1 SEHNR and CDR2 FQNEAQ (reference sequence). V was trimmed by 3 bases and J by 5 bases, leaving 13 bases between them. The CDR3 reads CASSFQGVVYGYTF. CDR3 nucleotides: TGTGCCAGCAGCTTCCAGGGCGTCGTTTATGGCTACACCTTC.

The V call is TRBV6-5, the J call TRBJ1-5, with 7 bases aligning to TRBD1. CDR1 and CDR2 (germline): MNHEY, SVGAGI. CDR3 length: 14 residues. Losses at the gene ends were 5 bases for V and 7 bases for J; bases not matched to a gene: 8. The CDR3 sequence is CASSTYRGGQPQHF. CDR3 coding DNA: TGTGCCAGCAGTACCTACAGGGGAGGCCAGCCCCAGCATTTT.

DNA for the CDR3: TGTGCCAGCAGCCCAAGCGGGGGGGTTGCCGGGGAGCTGTTTTTT. As protein: CASSPSGGVAGELFF. This sequence joins TRBV7-2 and TRBJ2-2; 10 positions match TRBD2. Germline V gene lookup returns CDR1 SGHTA and CDR2 FQGNSA. This CDR3 region has 15 residues. Losses at the gene ends were 5 bases for V and 6 bases for J; bases not matched to a gene: 6. The whole variable domain, filled in from reference TRBV7-2 and TRBJ2-2, reads GAGVSQSPSNKVTEKGKDVELRCDPISGHTALYWYRQSLGQGLEFLIYFQGNSAPDKSGLPSDRFSAERTGGSVSTLTIQRTQQEDSAVYLCASSPSGGVAGELFFGEGSRLTVL.

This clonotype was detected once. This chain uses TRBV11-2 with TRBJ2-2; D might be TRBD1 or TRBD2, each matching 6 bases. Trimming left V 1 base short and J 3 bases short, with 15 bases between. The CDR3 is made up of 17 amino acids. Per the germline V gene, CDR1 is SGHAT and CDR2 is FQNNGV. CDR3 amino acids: CASSLVRGKGDTGELFF. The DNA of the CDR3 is TGTGCCAGCAGCTTAGTTCGGGGGAAGGGGGACACCGGGGAGCTGTTTTTT.

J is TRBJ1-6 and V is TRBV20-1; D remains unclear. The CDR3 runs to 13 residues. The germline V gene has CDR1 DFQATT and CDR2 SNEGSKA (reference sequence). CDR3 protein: CSFRADDNSPLHF. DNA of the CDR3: TGCAGCTTTCGGGCGGACGACAATTCACCCCTCCACTTT.

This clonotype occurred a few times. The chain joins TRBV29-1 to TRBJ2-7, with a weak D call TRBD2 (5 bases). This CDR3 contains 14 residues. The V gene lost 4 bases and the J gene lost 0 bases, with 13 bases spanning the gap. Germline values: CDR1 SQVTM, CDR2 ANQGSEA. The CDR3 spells CSVVFGTSSYEQYF. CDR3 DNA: TGCAGCGTTGTTTTCGGCACTAGCTCCTACGAGCAGTACTTC.

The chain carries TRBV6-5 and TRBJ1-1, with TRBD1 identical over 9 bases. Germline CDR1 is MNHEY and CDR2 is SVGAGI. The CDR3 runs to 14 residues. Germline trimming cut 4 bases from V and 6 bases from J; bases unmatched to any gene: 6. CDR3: CASSSGQGFPEAFF. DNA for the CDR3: TGTGCCAGCAGTTCGGGACAGGGCTTTCCTGAAGCTTTCTTT.

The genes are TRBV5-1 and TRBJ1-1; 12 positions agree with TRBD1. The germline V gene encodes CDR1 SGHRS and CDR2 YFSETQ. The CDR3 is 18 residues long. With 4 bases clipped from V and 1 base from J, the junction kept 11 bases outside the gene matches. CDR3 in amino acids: CASSLRPGQGAGNTEAFF. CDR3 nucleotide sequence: TGCGCCAGCAGCCTGCGACCGGGACAGGGGGCCGGGAACACTGAAGCTTTCTTT.

Written as DNA, the CDR3 is TGTGCCAGCAGCCCACAGGGGGATACGCAGTATTTT. Translating it yields CASSPQGDTQYF. This chain joins TRBV7-3 and TRBJ2-3, with TRBD1 identical over 7 bases. Germline V lookup: CDR1 SGHTA, CDR2 FQGTGA. The length of the CDR3 is 12 residues. The V segment lost 5 bases and the J segment 6 bases; nucleotides outside the gene matches: 2.